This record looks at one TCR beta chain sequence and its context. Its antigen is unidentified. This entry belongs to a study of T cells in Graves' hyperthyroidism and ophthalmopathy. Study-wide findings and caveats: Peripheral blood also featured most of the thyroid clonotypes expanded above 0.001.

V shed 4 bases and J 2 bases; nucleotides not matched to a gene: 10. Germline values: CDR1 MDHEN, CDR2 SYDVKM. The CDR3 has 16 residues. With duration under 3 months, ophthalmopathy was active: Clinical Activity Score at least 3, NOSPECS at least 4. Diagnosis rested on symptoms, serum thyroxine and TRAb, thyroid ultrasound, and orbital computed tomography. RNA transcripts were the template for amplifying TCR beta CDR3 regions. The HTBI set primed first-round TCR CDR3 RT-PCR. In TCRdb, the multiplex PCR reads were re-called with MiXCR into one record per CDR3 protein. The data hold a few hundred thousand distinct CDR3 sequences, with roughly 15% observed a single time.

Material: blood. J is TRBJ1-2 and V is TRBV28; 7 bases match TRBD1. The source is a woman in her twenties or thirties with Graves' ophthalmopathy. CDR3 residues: CASSSTYRGGNYGYTF. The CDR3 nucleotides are TGTGCCAGCAGTTCAACCTACAGGGGTGGCAACTATGGCTACACCTTC.